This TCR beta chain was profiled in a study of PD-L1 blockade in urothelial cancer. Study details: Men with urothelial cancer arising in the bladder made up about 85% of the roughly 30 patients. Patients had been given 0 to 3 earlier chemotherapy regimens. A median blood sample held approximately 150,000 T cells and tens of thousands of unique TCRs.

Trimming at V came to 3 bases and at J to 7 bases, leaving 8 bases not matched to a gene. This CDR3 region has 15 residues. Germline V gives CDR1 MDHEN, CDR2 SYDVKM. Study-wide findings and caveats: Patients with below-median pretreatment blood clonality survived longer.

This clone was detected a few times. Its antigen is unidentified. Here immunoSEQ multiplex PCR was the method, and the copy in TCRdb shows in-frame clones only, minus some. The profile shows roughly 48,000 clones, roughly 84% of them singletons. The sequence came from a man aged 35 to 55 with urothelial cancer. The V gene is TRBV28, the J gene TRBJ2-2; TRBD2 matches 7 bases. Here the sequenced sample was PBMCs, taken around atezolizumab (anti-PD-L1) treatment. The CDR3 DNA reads TGTGCCAGCAGTTTTATTGGGGGGGTTAACGGGGAGCTGTTTTTT. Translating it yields CASSFIGGVNGELFF.